Listed below are T cell receptor beta chains from one sample, sequenced in a study of blood T cell repertoires in COVID-19. TCRdb's copy holds only in-frame clones and misses some; the assay was immunoSEQ multiplex PCR. This table holds approximately 99,000 clones, around 87% found once. Sequenced input: peripheral blood. The receptors come from a human donor in a cohort sampled during active COVID-19. The CDR3 runs from the conserved cysteine through the conserved F or W. A D gene is named only where the DNA matches it firmly. Clone size is shown for a subset of rows, as once, few, many or a class of expanded clone.

abundance	v_gene	d_gene	j_gene	CDR3aa	CDR3nt
few	TRBV19	.	TRBJ2-1	CASSISRGNEQFF	TGTGCCAGTAGTATTTCCCGGGGGAATGAGCAGTTCTTC
few	TRBV9	.	TRBJ2-2	CASSPGLSGELFF	TGTGCCAGCAGCCCCGGACTATCCGGGGAGCTGTTTTTT
.	TRBV7-2	.	TRBJ2-7	CASSLESATYEQYF	TGTGCCAGCAGCTTAGAGAGCGCAACATACGAGCAGTACTTC
few	TRBV9	.	TRBJ2-1	CASSVESSKVLGVQFF	TGTGCCAGCAGCGTAGAGTCGTCGAAGGTCCTGGGCGTGCAGTTCTTC
.	TRBV5-1	TRBD2	TRBJ2-1	CASVWGSGGNEQFF	TGCGCCAGCGTCTGGGGGAGCGGGGGTAATGAGCAGTTCTTC
.	TRBV15	.	TRBJ1-2	CATSRDGLFGYTF	TGTGCCACCAGCAGAGATGGCCTTTTTGGCTACACCTTC
.	TRBV19	TRBD2	TRBJ2-1	CASTGTSGGYGQFF	TGTGCCAGTACCGGGACTAGCGGGGGCTATGGGCAGTTCTTC
.	TRBV2	TRBD1	TRBJ1-2	CASSEVTGGPIGYTF	TGTGCCAGCAGTGAGGTCACAGGGGGCCCTATAGGCTACACCTTC
.	TRBV9	TRBD2	TRBJ2-1	CASSVGGRVYNEQFF	TGTGCCAGCAGCGTAGGCGGGAGGGTTTACAATGAGCAGTTCTTC
.	TRBV12-3/TRBV12-4	TRBD1	TRBJ2-7	CASLGQGVYEQYF	TGTGCCAGCCTTGGACAGGGCGTCTACGAGCAGTACTTC
.	TRBV5-1	.	TRBJ1-2	CASSFRPGVAVGTNYGYTF	TGCGCCAGCAGTTTCCGCCCCGGCGTAGCAGTAGGGACAAACTATGGCTACACCTTC
.	TRBV19	.	TRBJ2-3	CASSKQDRIPSTDTQYF	TGTGCCAGTAGTAAACAAGACAGGATCCCTAGCACAGATACGCAGTATTTT
.	TRBV25-1	.	TRBJ1-4	CASSAPRAVSNEKLFF	TGTGCCAGCAGTGCACCCCGTGCGGTTTCTAATGAAAAACTGTTTTTT
.	TRBV5-1	TRBD2	TRBJ2-7	CASSLELAGGPEQYF	TGCGCCAGCAGCTTGGAGCTAGCGGGAGGGCCCGAGCAGTACTTC
.	TRBV2	TRBD1	TRBJ2-7	CATRPGQGVHEQYF	TGTGCCACCCGACCTGGACAGGGGGTCCACGAGCAGTACTTC
.	TRBV19	.	TRBJ2-2	CASNNRRPGRLGTGELFF	TGTGCCAGTAACAACCGCCGTCCGGGGAGGCTCGGCACCGGGGAGCTGTTTTTT
.	TRBV5-4	TRBD2	TRBJ2-1	CASSGAGGLAGYNEQFF	TGTGCCAGCAGCGGAGCCGGAGGACTAGCGGGATACAATGAGCAGTTCTTC
.	TRBV6-4	.	TRBJ1-2	CASSPDTGYGYTF	TGTGCCAGCAGTCCAGACACCGGATATGGCTACACCTTC
.	TRBV6-5	.	TRBJ1-1	CASSPGEGSTEAFF	TGTGCCAGCAGTCCGGGGGAGGGGAGCACTGAAGCTTTCTTT
once	TRBV5-5	TRBD1	TRBJ1-4	CASSLMGQVNEKLFF	TGTGCCAGCAGCTTGATGGGACAGGTTAATGAAAAACTGTTTTTT
once	TRBV5-6	.	TRBJ2-3	CASSYQGINQPQYF	TGTGCCAGCAGTTACCAGGGGATCAATCAGCCCCAGTATTTT
.	TRBV21-1	.	TRBJ2-7	CASSNPDRGPYEQYF	TGTGCCAGCAGCAACCCGGACAGGGGCCCCTACGAGCAGTACTTC
.	TRBV3-1/TRBV3-2	.	TRBJ1-2	CADWIDTGLYGYTF	TGTGCCGATTGGATAGATACTGGACTCTATGGCTACACCTTC
.	TRBV7-9	.	TRBJ2-1	CASSLLGNRGNEQFF	TGTGCCAGCAGCTTACTCGGGAATAGGGGGAATGAGCAGTTCTTC
.	TRBV28	.	TRBJ1-6	CASSLVPGEGSRSPLHF	TGTGCCAGCAGTTTAGTTCCGGGGGAAGGGTCTCGTTCACCCCTCCACTTT
.	TRBV10-3	.	TRBJ1-1	CAISESGGETEAFF	TGTGCCATCAGTGAGTCGGGAGGGGAGACTGAAGCTTTCTTT
once	TRBV7-2	TRBD2	TRBJ2-7	CASRRTSAEQYF	TGTGCCAGCAGGCGGACTAGCGCGGAGCAGTACTTC
.	TRBV9	TRBD2	TRBJ2-5	CASSVVAGGETQYF	TGTGCCAGCAGCGTAGTTGCGGGAGGAGAGACCCAGTACTTC
.	TRBV20-1	TRBD2	TRBJ2-3	CSASLGGLGTDTQYF	TGCAGTGCTAGTCTCGGCGGACTAGGCACAGATACGCAGTATTTT
.	TRBV19	.	TRBJ1-5	CASSNGGGSNQPQHF	TGTGCCAGTAGTAACGGGGGAGGAAGCAATCAGCCCCAGCATTTT
few	TRBV5-1	.	TRBJ2-1	CASRPLGGAGKDEQFF	TGCGCCAGCAGACCCCTGGGGGGGGCCGGGAAGGATGAGCAGTTCTTC
.	TRBV2	.	TRBJ1-4	CASRTDGDREKLFF	TGTGCCAGCAGGACGGACGGCGACAGGGAAAAACTGTTTTTT
.	TRBV28	TRBD1	TRBJ2-5	CASSRTGDQETQYF	TGTGCCAGCAGTCGGACAGGGGACCAAGAGACCCAGTACTTC
.	TRBV11-2	.	TRBJ1-5	CASSLEGGGNQPQHF	TGTGCCAGCAGCTTAGAGGGGGGGGGCAATCAGCCCCAGCATTTT
.	TRBV21-1	.	TRBJ1-4	CASSLTSEKLFF	TGTGCCAGCAGCCTAACGTCGGAAAAACTGTTTTTT
.	TRBV7-9	.	TRBJ1-3	CASSLDSEGNTIYF	TGTGCCAGCAGCTTAGATTCAGAAGGAAACACCATATATTTT
.	TRBV9	.	TRBJ2-7	CASTPHTGSSYEQYF	TGTGCCAGCACCCCCCATACAGGGTCCTCCTACGAGCAGTACTTC
.	TRBV20-1	TRBD2	TRBJ2-7	CSASTLAGGEQYF	TGCAGTGCTAGTACACTAGCGGGGGGGGAGCAGTACTTC